These T cell receptor beta chains were read from a single sample in a study of T-cell memory formation after mild COVID-19. TCRdb re-called the 5' RACE reads with MiXCR, one entry per CDR3 protein. Of 35,000 to 50,000 distinct CDR3 sequences in the sample, 6% to 8.5% were seen once. The sequenced material came from PBMCs or a T cell subset sorted from them (not recorded which). Source of these receptors: an adult who had mild COVID-19 (a few samples of this study predate the infection). Cell type and time point are not known. Each CDR3 is given with its conserved first and last residue. A D gene is named only where the DNA matches it firmly. Clone size appears in some rows only: once, few, many, or a class for an expanded clone.

j_call,v_call,clone_size,d_call,cdr3_aa,cdr3_nt
TRBJ2-2,TRBV24-1,many,.,CATSDPRQNTGELFF,TGTGCCACCAGTGACCCACGACAGAACACCGGGGAGCTGTTTTTT
TRBJ1-1,TRBV28,few,.,CATNLVQAFF,TGTGCCACTAACCTCGTTCAAGCTTTCTTT
TRBJ2-7,TRBV5-8,many,.,CASSMVHLSSEQYF,TGTGCCAGCAGCATGGTCCACCTGTCGAGCGAGCAGTACTTC
TRBJ2-7,TRBV3-1,many,TRBD2,CASSQASAGVYEQYF,TGTGCCAGCAGCCAAGCTTCCGCGGGGGTCTACGAGCAGTACTTC
TRBJ2-1,TRBV5-1,many,.,CASNSGGENNEQFF,TGCGCCAGCAACTCGGGGGGCGAAAACAATGAGCAGTTCTTC
TRBJ1-1,TRBV7-9,many,.,CASSNIRNTEAFF,TGTGCCAGCAGCAACATCAGGAACACTGAAGCTTTCTTT
TRBJ2-7,TRBV10-3,many,TRBD1,CAISGQMGQNYEQYF,TGTGCCATCAGTGGGCAAATGGGACAGAACTACGAGCAGTACTTC
TRBJ2-4,TRBV20-1,many,.,CSAPGTKNIQYF,TGCAGTGCTCCTGGTACTAAAAACATTCAGTACTTC
TRBJ1-5,TRBV19,.,.,CATYSGAGSNQPQHF,TGTGCCACGTACAGTGGGGCTGGGAGCAATCAGCCCCAGCATTTT
TRBJ2-5,TRBV20-1,many,.,CSVPGLQETQYF,TGCAGTGTTCCAGGACTGCAAGAGACCCAGTACTTC
TRBJ2-5,TRBV5-6,many,.,CASSSLRVPKETQYF,TGTGCCAGCAGCTCTCTTCGGGTGCCCAAGGAGACCCAGTACTTC
TRBJ2-4,TRBV6-2/TRBV6-3,many,.,CASSYSKRLAWGSAKNIQYF,TGTGCCAGCAGTTACTCGAAACGGCTAGCTTGGGGTTCAGCCAAAAACATTCAGTACTTC
TRBJ2-2,TRBV3-1,many,.,CASSLLGQNTGELFF,TGTGCCAGCAGCCTCTTGGGGCAAAACACCGGGGAGCTGTTTTTT
TRBJ2-7,TRBV5-6,many,TRBD2,CASSALTSGSQRNEQYF,TGTGCCAGCAGCGCCTTGACTAGCGGGAGCCAGCGGAACGAGCAGTACTTC
TRBJ1-2,TRBV20-1,.,.,CSAPVGGVDGYTF,TGCAGTGCCCCGGTCGGAGGGGTGGATGGCTACACCTTC
TRBJ1-5,TRBV19,.,.,CASSQDRPYSNQPQHF,TGTGCCAGTAGCCAAGACAGGCCGTATAGCAATCAGCCCCAGCATTTT
TRBJ2-5,TRBV10-2,.,TRBD1,CASSEGGITETQYF,TGCGCCAGCAGTGAAGGGGGCATTACCGAGACCCAGTACTTC
TRBJ2-3,TRBV4-1,few,.,CASSLGVADTQYF,TGCGCCAGCAGCCTAGGAGTTGCAGATACGCAGTATTTT
TRBJ2-3,TRBV20-1,many,.,CSALKADTQYF,TGCAGTGCATTAAAAGCAGATACGCAGTATTTT
TRBJ1-5,TRBV30,few,.,CAWSAQQVGSQPQHF,TGTGCCTGGAGTGCACAACAGGTGGGGAGTCAGCCCCAGCATTTT
TRBJ2-3,TRBV9,many,TRBD2,CASSVGTSPSTDTQYF,TGTGCCAGCAGCGTAGGGACTAGCCCGAGCACAGATACGCAGTATTTT
TRBJ2-7,TRBV14,many,.,CASSRSGTLYEQYF,TGTGCCAGCAGCCGGTCCGGGACGCTCTACGAGCAGTACTTC
TRBJ2-6,TRBV19,few,.,CASSIVGPGANVLTF,TGTGCCAGTAGTATTGTAGGGCCCGGGGCCAACGTCCTGACTTTC
TRBJ1-1,TRBV14,.,TRBD1,CASSQVRGTGLINTEAFF,TGTGCCAGCAGCCAAGTCCGGGGGACAGGGCTGATAAACACTGAAGCTTTCTTT
TRBJ2-5,TRBV11-3,few,TRBD2,CASSTRLAGQETQYF,TGTGCCAGCAGCACACGACTAGCGGGCCAAGAGACCCAGTACTTC
TRBJ1-2,TRBV6-2/TRBV6-3,many,TRBD1,CASSYSIDRAGYTF,TGTGCCAGCAGTTACTCGATTGACAGGGCTGGCTACACCTTC
TRBJ1-6,TRBV20-1,many,.,CSARDRGWGNSPLHF,TGCAGTGCTAGAGACAGGGGTTGGGGTAATTCACCCCTCCACTTT
TRBJ1-6,TRBV7-2,many,.,CASSLGGLRNSPLHF,TGTGCCAGCAGCTTAGGAGGCTTGCGGAATTCACCCCTCCACTTT
TRBJ2-2,TRBV9,few,.,CASTQGYKVVGTGELFF,TGTGCCAGCACCCAAGGATACAAGGTCGTCGGCACCGGGGAGCTGTTTTTT
TRBJ2-5,TRBV12-3/TRBV12-4,few,.,CASSFDAQETQYF,TGTGCCAGCAGTTTTGACGCCCAAGAGACCCAGTACTTC
TRBJ1-4,TRBV5-1,many,.,CARIVELFF,TGCGCCCGAATCGTGGAACTGTTTTTT
TRBJ1-4,TRBV5-1,many,TRBD1,CASNTGAGGDEKLFF,TGCGCCAGCAATACTGGTGCAGGGGGAGATGAAAAACTGTTTTTT
TRBJ2-5,TRBV7-8,many,.,CASSRDSQETQYF,TGTGCCAGCTCGCGGGACAGCCAAGAGACCCAGTACTTC
TRBJ1-1,TRBV12-5,.,.,CASATWAAPGRMNTEAFF,TGTGCTAGTGCCACGTGGGCGGCCCCTGGGAGGATGAACACTGAAGCTTTCTTT
TRBJ2-1,TRBV13,.,TRBD2,CASSQRLAESYNEQFF,TGTGCCAGCAGCCAAAGACTAGCGGAGTCCTACAATGAGCAGTTCTTC
TRBJ2-3,TRBV5-6,many,.,CASSLLGFSTDTQYF,TGTGCCAGCAGCTTGTTGGGTTTTTCCACAGATACGCAGTATTTT
TRBJ2-7,TRBV3-1,many,.,CASSQGFYEQYF,TGTGCCAGCAGCCAGGGATTCTACGAGCAGTACTTC
TRBJ2-2,TRBV7-9,many,.,CASSLEVSAGELFF,TGTGCCAGCAGCTTAGAGGTGTCGGCCGGGGAGCTGTTTTTT
TRBJ1-4,TRBV7-9,many,.,CASSLEGGEKLFF,TGTGCCAGCAGCTTAGAAGGCGGCGAAAAACTGTTTTTT
TRBJ1-5,TRBV12-3/TRBV12-4,.,TRBD1,CASSSGQGVRSGNQPQHF,TGTGCCAGCAGCTCGGGACAGGGGGTTAGGTCGGGCAATCAGCCCCAGCATTTT
TRBJ2-6,TRBV7-6,.,.,CASSFSGIFSGANVLTF,TGTGCCAGCAGCTTTAGTGGGATATTCTCTGGGGCCAACGTCCTGACTTTC
TRBJ2-1,TRBV6-5,many,.,CASSEDFAGSSYNEQFF,TGTGCCAGCAGTGAAGACTTCGCGGGGAGCTCCTACAATGAGCAGTTCTTC
TRBJ1-4,TRBV4-2,few,.,CASSQVYSATNEKLFF,TGTGCCAGCAGCCAAGTTTACAGTGCAACTAATGAAAAACTGTTTTTT
TRBJ2-1,TRBV11-3,.,.,CASSSEQGNEQFF,TGTGCCAGCAGCTCAGAACAGGGAAATGAGCAGTTCTTC
TRBJ2-4,TRBV5-8,many,.,CASSLGLLPGAKNIQYF,TGTGCCAGCAGCTTGGGTTTGCTCCCCGGAGCCAAAAACATTCAGTACTTC
TRBJ2-1,TRBV4-1,.,.,CASSQATRGGSNNEQFF,TGCGCCAGCAGCCAAGCCACCAGGGGAGGATCTAACAATGAGCAGTTCTTC
TRBJ2-1,TRBV7-2,many,.,CASSLLRNEQFF,TGTGCCAGCAGCTTATTGCGCAATGAGCAGTTCTTC
TRBJ1-5,TRBV7-3,few,.,CASPPGARNQPQHF,TGTGCCAGCCCCCCGGGGGCGCGCAATCAGCCCCAGCATTTT
TRBJ2-1,TRBV3-1,many,.,CASSQEPGEVEQFF,TGTGCCAGCAGCCAAGAGCCCGGGGAAGTTGAGCAGTTCTTC
TRBJ1-1,TRBV7-2,many,.,CASSSVSGLEAFF,TGTGCCAGCAGCTCTGTGTCGGGTCTAGAAGCTTTCTTT